The clone carrying this T cell receptor (beta chain) was found a few times. Antigen specificity is unknown. Single viable CD3+CD4+CD8-CD45RO+ cells were sorted as the memory CD4+ T cells. This sample was included in a study of memory CD4+ T cells and cytomegalovirus serostatus. Looking at the study overall: Healthy Belgian adult donors included about nine CMV-positive and some 23 CMV-negative people.

The V gene lost 6 bases and the J gene lost 4 bases, with 10 bases spanning the gap. Per the germline V gene, CDR1 is MNHNY and CDR2 is SVGAGI (reference sequence). The CDR3 runs 13 residues. Data came from immunoSEQ multiplex PCR; TCRdb stores just in-frame clones and leaves some out. The data show about 50,000 clones, over 80% seen once. General study points: Median bootstrapped AUC for CMV status was about 0.94 originally, 0.85 to 0.92 US-trained. The CMV-associated TCR signature appears largely within the CD4+ memory repertoire.

This rearrangement joins TRBV6-6 to TRBJ1-5; unclear D gene. Sequenced sample: memory CD4+ T cells from blood. This clonotype was obtained from an adult in good health and CMV-seronegative. CDR3: CASRIGPNQPQHF. The CDR3, as DNA: TGTGCCAGCAGGATTGGACCGAATCAGCCCCAGCATTTT.